What follows is one TCR beta chain and its context. This CDR3 is 15 amino acids long. V was pared by 3 bases and J by 6 bases, with 6 bases of the junction left unmatched. Germline CDR1 reads SGHAT; CDR2 reads FQNNGV. This specimen comes from a study of T cells in lung cancer brain metastases. Generated by immunoSEQ multiplex PCR, the TCRdb table keeps only in-frame clones and is missing some. The data show 5,000 to 8,000 clones, with roughly 88% seen just once and under 5.5% held by the top ten. This chain connects TRBV11-2 to TRBJ2-2, with TRBD1 identical over 8 bases. The sequence was collected from a man aged 50 or older with non-small cell lung cancer. The sample consisted of tumor tissue from the primary lung tumor. The CDR3 region is CASSFDRGFSGELFF. Here the CDR3 DNA reads TGTGCCAGCAGCTTTGACAGGGGTTTCTCCGGGGAGCTGTTTTTT.